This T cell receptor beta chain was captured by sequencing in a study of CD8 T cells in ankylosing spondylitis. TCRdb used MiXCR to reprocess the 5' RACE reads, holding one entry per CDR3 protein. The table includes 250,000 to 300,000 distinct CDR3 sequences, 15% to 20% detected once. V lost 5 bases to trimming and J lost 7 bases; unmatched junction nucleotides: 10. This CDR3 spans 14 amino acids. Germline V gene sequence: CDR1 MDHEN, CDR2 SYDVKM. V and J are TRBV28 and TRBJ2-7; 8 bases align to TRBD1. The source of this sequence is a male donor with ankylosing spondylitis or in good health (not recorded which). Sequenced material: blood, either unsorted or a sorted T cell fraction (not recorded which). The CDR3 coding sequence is TGTGCCAGCAGTCTGACCCGGACAGGGTTTGAGCAGTACTTC. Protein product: CASSLTRTGFEQYF.